The present T cell receptor beta chain was sequenced within a study of blood T cell repertoires in COVID-19. Background on the study: The cDNA or gDNA used as material had been derived from T cells, B-cell-depleted T cells, or PBMCs.

Clones were sequenced by immunoSEQ multiplex PCR, and TCRdb holds only the in-frame ones, with some missing. The table includes under 150,000 clones, more than 65% detected once. From germline, CDR1 is SGHVS and CDR2 FNYEAQ. The V end was cut by 2 bases, the J end by 3 bases, with 25 bases between. The CDR3 covers 19 residues. The V gene is TRBV7-6, the J gene TRBJ1-2, with D possibly matching TRBD1 (5 bases). The sequencing sample was made of peripheral blood. This clonotype was sampled from a man aged 45 to 65 with acute or convalescent COVID-19. The CDR3 loop reads CASSLFRVQVGQSDYGYTF. In DNA, the CDR3 is TGTGCCAGCAGCTTATTTAGAGTCCAGGTGGGGCAATCGGACTATGGCTACACCTTC.